The 24 T cell receptor beta chains below were found in one sample sequenced in a study of cytomegalovirus exposure and HLA in healthy donors. Primers: 60 Vbeta forward and 13 Jbeta reverse. The data were produced by immunoSEQ multiplex PCR, yet TCRdb's version contains in-frame clones alone and is incomplete. This sample has tens of thousands of clones; roughly two thirds occur once, and the top ten carry around 5.4%. The sequenced material came from PBMCs. Receptors originate from a middle-aged man in good health and CMV-seronegative.

The chain joins TRBV23-1 to TRBJ1-6; D uncertain. TRBV23-1 is identified as an open reading frame with a role that is uncertain. V shed 4 bases and J shed 8 bases, with 9 bases lying between them. The length of the CDR3 is 13 residues. The CDR3 region has the DNA TGCGCCAGCAGTCCCCTCCGGGATTCACCCCTCCACTTT. As protein: CASSPLRDSPLHF.

The chain is built from TRBV30 and TRBJ2-5; no clear D. Judging by the DNA end, TRBJ2-7 fits better; the J call may be wrong. Germline loops: CDR1 GTSNPN, CDR2 SVGIG (reference sequence). CDR3 size: 11 residues. The CDR3 coding sequence is TGTGCCTGGAGTGATACCTACGAGCAGTACTTC. Residues: CAWSDTYEQYF.

CDR3 coding DNA: TGTGCCAGCATTGGGACAGGGGCCTGGGAGCAGTACTTC. Amino acid sequence: CASIGTGAWEQYF. The rearrangement joins TRBV2 to TRBJ2-5, with 10 nucleotides matching TRBD1. The CDR3 is made up of 13 amino acids. In germline, CDR1 is SNHLY, CDR2 FYNNEI. Trimming took 7 bases from V and 11 from J; bases not matched to a gene: 10.

The chain couples TRBV6-5 to TRBJ2-7, with D possibly TRBD1 on 5 matching bases. This CDR3 region has 13 residues. Germline values: CDR1 MNHEY, CDR2 SVGAGI. V gave up 6 bases and J gave up 4 bases, with 13 bases separating them. This CDR3 is CASSFMTEYEQYF. The CDR3 region has the DNA TGTGCCAGCAGCTTTATGACAGAGTACGAGCAGTACTTC.

This clone was recorded a few times. This sequence joins TRBV7-9 and TRBJ2-5; a weak D match, TRBD2 (5 bases). V was clipped by 0 bases and J by 5 bases, with 10 bases between them. The germline gives CDR1 SEHNR, CDR2 FQNEAQ (reference sequence). The CDR3 sequence is 14 residues long. The CDR3 is CASSLAAPGETQYF. In DNA form, the CDR3 reads TGTGCCAGCAGCTTAGCGGCCCCGGGGGAGACCCAGTACTTC.

The chain employs TRBV6-6 and TRBJ2-3; 13 bases match TRBD2. Germline V CDR1 and CDR2: MNHNY, SVGAGI (reference sequence). V dropped 5 bases and J dropped 4; count of bases not matched to a gene: 6. The CDR3 covers 16 residues. The CDR3 is CASSHVGLAGADTQYF. The CDR3 DNA reads as TGTGCCAGCAGTCACGTAGGACTAGCGGGGGCAGATACGCAGTATTTT.

This clone was detected a few times. The chain is built from TRBV5-1 and TRBJ2-7; 8 bases match TRBD1. The J segment lost 7 bases and the V segment lost 4 bases, leaving 16 bases of the junction unmatched. The CDR3 has 16 residues. The germline gives CDR1 SGHRS, CDR2 YFSETQ. The CDR3 sequence is CASSPLDRALLWEQYF. The CDR3 coding sequence is TGCGCCAGCAGCCCCTTGGACAGGGCGCTCCTCTGGGAGCAGTACTTC.

The CDR3 reads CASSRKTGNRELFF. The CDR3 nucleotides read TGTGCCAGCAGCCGAAAGACAGGGAACAGGGAGCTGTTTTTT. The V gene is TRBV27, the J gene TRBJ2-2, with 7 bases aligning to TRBD1. Germline CDR1 reads MNHEY; CDR2 reads SMNVEV (reference sequence). The CDR3 is made up of 14 amino acids. The V gene end was trimmed by 6 bases and the J gene end by 9 bases; junction bases not matched to a gene: 10.

V and J are TRBV9 and TRBJ2-1; perhaps TRBD1 as D (6 bases). V lost 7 bases, J lost 2 bases, and 16 bases lay in between. This CDR3 is 15 amino acids long. Germline V gene sequence: CDR1 SGDLS, CDR2 YYNGEE. The CDR3 reads CASGRGWGTYNEQFF. In nucleotides, the CDR3 is TGTGCCAGCGGCAGGGGTTGGGGAACCTACAATGAGCAGTTCTTC.

V and J are TRBV19 and TRBJ1-5; a weak D match, TRBD1 (5 bases). The V end was cut by 3 bases, the J end by 7 bases, with 13 bases between. The CDR3 totals 14 residues. Per germline, CDR1 LNHDA and CDR2 SQIVND (reference sequence). CDR3 protein: CASSMTGGDQPQHF. Here the CDR3 DNA reads TGTGCCAGTAGTATGACCGGGGGGGACCAGCCCCAGCATTTT. Looking up the rest from reference TRBV19 and TRBJ1-5 gives the full variable domain: DGGITQSPKYLFRKEGQNVTLSCEQNLNHDAMYWYRQDPGQGLRLIYYSQIVNDFQKGDIAEGYSVSREKKESFPLTVTSAQKNPTAFYLCASSMTGGDQPQHFGDGTRLSIL.

J is TRBJ2-7 and V is TRBV19, with D perhaps matching TRBD1 (7 bases). V was cut by 5 bases and J by 1 base, with 24 bases left in between. Per the germline V gene, CDR1 is LNHDA and CDR2 is SQIVND (reference sequence). The CDR3 spans 18 residues. CDR3 bases: TGTGCCAGTAGTGCTGGCGGGATTATTCAGGGGGGTTCCTACGAGCAGTACTTC. Translating gives CASSAGGIIQGGSYEQYF.

V is TRBV15 and J is TRBJ2-3, with a tentative D call TRBD1 (5 bases). Trimming cost V 0 bases and J 7 bases, with 8 bases left between them. Germline assignment: CDR1 LNHNV and CDR2 YYDKDF (reference sequence). The CDR3 runs 13 residues. The CDR3 sequence: CATSRDRAYTQYF. The DNA for the CDR3 is TGTGCCACCAGCAGAGACAGGGCTTATACGCAGTATTTT.

The chain combines TRBV7-9 with TRBJ1-4; TRBD1 matches at 7 bases. This CDR3 is 15 amino acids long. Germline assignment: CDR1 SEHNR and CDR2 FQNEAQ (reference sequence). With 5 bases clipped from V and 7 bases from J, the junction kept 10 bases outside the gene matches. CDR3 in DNA: TGTGCCAGCAGCCATGTCCGGGACAGAGCTGAAAAACTGTTTTTT. This sequence encodes CASSHVRDRAEKLFF.

J is TRBJ2-5 and V is TRBV7-9; 9 positions match TRBD2. The CDR3 runs to 15 residues. CDR1 is SEHNR and CDR2 is FQNEAQ in the germline V gene (reference sequence). V was clipped by 1 base and J by 5 bases; unmatched bases: 5. The CDR3 DNA reads as TGTGCCAGCAGCTTAGGAGGCGGGGGGGGCGAGACCCAGTACTTC. Protein sequence: CASSLGGGGGETQYF.

By its share, this clone is medium-sized. V and J are TRBV4-1 and TRBJ2-7, with D perhaps matching TRBD2 (5 bases). The V end lost 0 bases, the J end lost 6 bases, and 12 bases lay between the germline ends. Germline V gives CDR1 MGHRA, CDR2 YSYEKL. The CDR3 has 14 amino acids. The chain's CDR3 is CASSQDTGMGEQYF. The CDR3 nucleotides read TGCGCCAGCAGCCAAGATACGGGGATGGGCGAGCAGTACTTC.

This clone has just a few counts. V is TRBV4-1 and J is TRBJ1-5, with 7 bases that match TRBD1. V lost 0 bases, J lost 1 base, and 3 bases stayed unmatched. This CDR3 has 16 amino acids. Germline V lookup: CDR1 MGHRA, CDR2 YSYEKL. The CDR3 DNA sequence: TGCGCCAGCAGCCAAGAGGGGACAGCAAGCAATCAGCCCCAGCATTTT. Translated, it gives CASSQEGTASNQPQHF.

The J gene is TRBJ2-1, the V gene TRBV25-1, with 8 nucleotides matching TRBD2. CDR3 length: 15 residues. Germline V gene data show CDR1 as MGHDK and CDR2 as SYGVNS. V trimming: 3 bases; J trimming: 7 bases; junction bases outside the gene matches: 8. The CDR3 region is CASSDSGGGRNEQFF. The CDR3 coding sequence is TGTGCCAGCAGTGATTCCGGCGGGGGGAGGAATGAGCAGTTCTTC. The variable domain in full, completed from reference TRBV25-1 and TRBJ2-1, reads EADIYQTPRYLVIGTGKKITLECSQTMGHDKMYWYQQDPGMELHLIHYSYGVNSTEKGDLSSESTVSRIRTEHFPLTLESARPSHTSQYLCASSDSGGGRNEQFFGPGTRLTVL.

The genes are TRBV11-2 and TRBJ1-1, with 12 bases aligning to TRBD1. Unmatched junction bases numbered 8, after V lost 3 bases and J lost 3 bases. This CDR3 comprises 17 residues. CDR1 SGHAT and CDR2 FQNNGV come from the germline V gene. CDR3 residues: CASSFDRDRGPYTEAFF. CDR3 in DNA: TGTGCCAGCAGCTTTGACCGGGACAGGGGGCCCTACACTGAAGCTTTCTTT.

J is TRBJ1-4 and V is TRBV19; D is unclear. The CDR3 totals 14 residues. Trimming left V 3 bases short and J 5 bases short, with 10 bases between. Germline loops: CDR1 LNHDA, CDR2 SQIVND (reference sequence). The CDR3 region is CASSIIYWNEKLFF. The CDR3 DNA sequence: TGTGCCAGTAGTATTATTTACTGGAATGAAAAACTGTTTTTT.

The chain links TRBV19 to TRBJ1-1; TRBD1 might be the D (5 bases). Per germline, CDR1 LNHDA and CDR2 SQIVND (reference sequence). Trimming removed 6 bases from V and 3 bases from J, with 17 bases in between. This CDR3 contains 15 residues. CDR3 residues: CASRNFYQGYTEAFF. CDR3 bases: TGTGCCAGTAGAAACTTCTATCAGGGCTACACTGAAGCTTTCTTT. Filled out from reference TRBV19 and TRBJ1-1, the complete variable domain reads DGGITQSPKYLFRKEGQNVTLSCEQNLNHDAMYWYRQDPGQGLRLIYYSQIVNDFQKGDIAEGYSVSREKKESFPLTVTSAQKNPTAFYLCASRNFYQGYTEAFFGQGTRLTVV.

This clone was observed a few times. The chain employs TRBV7-8 and TRBJ2-1; D gene unclear. From germline, CDR1 is SGHVS and CDR2 FQNEAQ. Trimming left V 3 bases short and J 5 bases short, with 14 bases between. The CDR3 extends over 15 amino acids. The CDR3 nucleotides read TGTGCCAGCAGCTTCCGCGCTAGTGGTAACAATGAGCAGTTCTTC. Translating gives CASSFRASGNNEQFF.

This clone was picked up a small number of times. This chain links TRBV5-1 with TRBJ2-2; TRBD1 matches 7 bases. Germline loops: CDR1 SGHRS, CDR2 YFSETQ. The trim removed 0 bases at V and 0 bases at J, leaving 2 bases unmatched. The CDR3 contains 16 residues. CDR3 sequence: CASSLGGTANTGELFF. CDR3 nucleotide sequence: TGCGCCAGCAGCTTGGGGGGGACAGCGAACACCGGGGAGCTGTTTTTT.

The J gene is TRBJ1-5, the V gene TRBV15; possibly TRBD1 for D (5 bases). The germline gives CDR1 LNHNV, CDR2 YYDKDF (reference sequence). The CDR3 totals 14 residues. V was trimmed by 1 base and J by 2 bases, leaving 6 bases between them. The CDR3 spells CATSRGGGNQPQHF. Here the CDR3 DNA reads TGTGCCACCAGCAGAGGGGGGGGCAATCAGCCCCAGCATTTT.

The chain recombines TRBV2 with TRBJ1-5; TRBD1 might be the D (6 bases). Trimming left V 6 bases short and J 4 bases short, with 10 bases between. The CDR3 is 13 amino acids. The germline CDR1 and CDR2 sequences are SNHLY and FYNNEI. In nucleotides, the CDR3 is TGTGCCAGCAGATCCACAGGGAATCAGCCCCAGCATTTT. It encodes CASRSTGNQPQHF. Using reference TRBV2 and TRBJ1-5 for the parts outside the CDR3, the full variable domain is EPEVTQTPSHQVTQMGQEVILRCVPISNHLYFYWYRQILGQKVEFLVSFYNNEISEKSEIFDDQFSVERPDGSNFTLKIRSTKLEDSAMYFCASRSTGNQPQHFGDGTRLSIL.